This T cell receptor (beta chain) comes out of a study of cytomegalovirus exposure and HLA in healthy donors. Primers for the PCR totalled 60 Vbeta and 13 Jbeta. The protocol was immunoSEQ multiplex PCR, while the TCRdb copy is restricted to in-frame clones and leaves out a portion. The sample holds over 90,000 clones, around two thirds seen once. The CDR3 loop spans 15 amino acids. CDR1 is MGHRA, CDR2 YSYEKL, per germline. The chain recombines TRBV4-1 with TRBJ2-5, with D perhaps given as TRBD1 or TRBD2 (5 bases each). The J call may not be correct, given that the DNA end is closer to TRBJ2-7. The source material was PBMCs. This clonotype was sampled from a woman in her forties or fifties in good health and CMV-seronegative. The CDR3 DNA reads as TGCGCCAGCAGCCAATGGGGTCTCCCTGGGGGCGAGCAGTACTTC. Its translation is CASSQWGLPGGEQYF.